Below are 18 T cell receptor beta chains sequenced from a single sample in a study of spatial heterogeneity in lung cancer. Each CDR3 protein gets one entry after TCRdb re-called the 5' RACE reads with MiXCR. This sample has about 16,000 distinct CDR3 sequences, with 5% to 6.5% found just once. Time point: blood at routine non-recurrence follow-up after resection. This sample comprised PBMCs, obtained at follow-up. These receptors were collected from a male donor with early-stage non-small cell lung cancer.

This clonotype was recorded many times. The J gene is TRBJ2-1, the V gene TRBV5-4; perhaps TRBD2 as D (6 bases). Looked up from germline, CDR1 is SGHNT and CDR2 is YYREEE (reference sequence). This CDR3 is 15 amino acids long. Trimming removed 4 bases from V and 5 bases from J, with 16 bases in between. The CDR3 DNA follows: TGTGCCAGCAGCCACTTGGAGGGACCACACAATGAGCAGTTCTTC. Encoded protein: CASSHLEGPHNEQFF.

This clonotype is classed as medium-sized. CDR3 loop: CASGLRELFF. CDR3 nucleotide sequence: TGTGCCAGCGGTCTAAGGGAGCTGTTTTTT. The V gene is TRBV7-2, the J gene TRBJ2-2; D not certain. The V and J ends lost 8 bases and 9 bases respectively, with 7 bases between them. CDR1 is SGHTA, CDR2 FQGNSA, per germline. This CDR3 region has 10 residues.

In this sample, this clonotype turned up many times. This chain uses TRBV12-3 or TRBV12-4 with TRBJ1-6; 12 nucleotides match TRBD1. This CDR3 has 15 residues. With V trimmed by 5 bases and J by 9 bases, 5 bases remained unmatched. The CDR3 region has the DNA TGTGCCAGCAGTCACCGGGACAGGGGGCTTTCACCCCTCCACTTT. Its protein product is CASSHRDRGLSPLHF.

The table lists this clonotype with many counts. The rearrangement links TRBV7-2 to TRBJ1-6; D not resolved. Looked up from germline, CDR1 is SGHTA and CDR2 is FQGNSA. V was shortened by 2 bases and J by 9 bases, with 14 bases between the two germline ends. The CDR3 loop spans 15 amino acids. The DNA for the CDR3 is TGTGCCAGCAGCTTATCGGTCGTTAGGAGTTCACCCCTCCACTTT. It encodes CASSLSVVRSSPLHF.

The table lists this clonotype with many counts. The chain couples TRBV10-3 to TRBJ2-5; 7 positions agree with TRBD1. This CDR3 has 15 residues. The V gene end was trimmed by 7 bases and the J gene end by 1 base; junction bases not matched to a gene: 9. Germline values: CDR1 ENHRY, CDR2 SYGVKD. CDR3 in amino acids: CAIKWGTDPQETQYF. As DNA, the CDR3 is TGTGCCATCAAATGGGGGACAGACCCCCAAGAGACCCAGTACTTC.

Ten or more counts support this clonotype. V usage is TRBV19 and J usage is TRBJ1-1; 11 bases map to TRBD1. Germline V gene data show CDR1 as LNHDA and CDR2 as SQIVND (reference sequence). This CDR3 comprises 14 residues. The V gene end was trimmed by 4 bases and the J gene end by 2 bases; junction bases not matched to a gene: 0. The CDR3 here is CASSRTGGNTEAFF. CDR3 DNA sequence: TGTGCCAGTAGTAGGACAGGGGGCAACACTGAAGCTTTCTTT.

The rearrangement links TRBV25-1 to TRBJ2-3, with 10 bases fitting TRBD1. The CDR3 consists of 15 residues. Per germline, CDR1 MGHDK and CDR2 SYGVNS. The V segment lost 6 bases and the J segment 2 bases; nucleotides outside the gene matches: 5. The CDR3 region has the DNA TGTGCCAGCAGGGGACAGGGGCACCCCACAGATACGCAGTATTTT. This codes for CASRGQGHPTDTQYF. Looking up the rest from reference TRBV25-1 and TRBJ2-3 gives the full variable domain: EADIYQTPRYLVIGTGKKITLECSQTMGHDKMYWYQQDPGMELHLIHYSYGVNSTEKGDLSSESTVSRIRTEHFPLTLESARPSHTSQYLCASRGQGHPTDTQYFGPGTRLTVL.

This clonotype was recorded many times. V is TRBV28 and J is TRBJ1-6; no reliable D call. CDR3 length equals 16 residues. CDR1 is MDHEN and CDR2 is SYDVKM in the germline V gene. V was clipped by 4 bases and J by 14 bases, with 24 bases between them. CDR3 region: CASSSIPPGLGGTLHF. The CDR3 nucleotides read TGTGCCAGCAGTTCAATACCCCCCGGCCTCGGAGGTACCCTCCACTTT. Complete variable domain (other parts from reference TRBV28 and TRBJ1-6): DVKVTQSSRYLVKRTGEKVFLECVQDMDHENMFWYRQDPGLGLRLIYFSYDVKMKEKGDIPEGYSVSREKKERFSLILESASTNQTSMYLCASSSIPPGLGGTLHFGNGTRLTVT.

This clonotype was seen many times. The chain is built from TRBV28 and TRBJ2-1; D gene ambiguous. Germline CDR1 is MDHEN and CDR2 is SYDVKM. Trimming removed 3 bases from V and 4 bases from J, with 13 bases in between. The CDR3 loop spans 15 amino acids. CDR3 protein: CASSFKGIGYNEQFF. CDR3 bases: TGTGCCAGCAGTTTTAAAGGGATCGGTTACAATGAGCAGTTCTTC. Full variable domain (remainder filled in from reference TRBV28 and TRBJ2-1): DVKVTQSSRYLVKRTGEKVFLECVQDMDHENMFWYRQDPGLGLRLIYFSYDVKMKEKGDIPEGYSVSREKKERFSLILESASTNQTSMYLCASSFKGIGYNEQFFGPGTRLTVL.

There are many counts of this clonotype. The gene calls are TRBV4-1 and TRBJ2-2; 9 nucleotides align to TRBD1. Germline-derived CDR1 and CDR2 are MGHRA and YSYEKL. V shed 1 base, J shed 6 bases, and the junction held 9 bases outside the gene matches. The CDR3 has 17 amino acids. CDR3 coding DNA: TGCGCCAGCAGCCAAGCCCGGACAGGGGAATGGTCCGGGGAGCTGTTTTTT. This gives the protein CASSQARTGEWSGELFF.

This clonotype was observed at least ten times. The chain carries TRBV3-1 and TRBJ2-5, with TRBD2 matching 11 bases. CDR3 length: 19 residues. Trimming took 4 bases from V and 5 from J; bases not matched to a gene: 18. The germline V gene encodes CDR1 LGHDT and CDR2 YNNKEL (reference sequence). This chain's CDR3 is CASSPKRASGGQLGETQYF. The DNA of the CDR3 is TGTGCCAGCAGCCCCAAGAGGGCTAGCGGGGGGCAATTGGGGGAGACCCAGTACTTC.

Ten or more counts support this clonotype. The V and J genes are TRBV28 and TRBJ2-3; D might be TRBD1 (5 bases). The length of the CDR3 is 14 residues. Germline V lookup: CDR1 MDHEN, CDR2 SYDVKM. V dropped 2 bases and J dropped 3 bases, with 9 bases sitting between them. DNA of the CDR3: TGTGCCAGCAGTTTAGGAGACAGAACAGATACGCAGTATTTT. It yields the protein CASSLGDRTDTQYF.

V is TRBV6-1 and J is TRBJ1-5, with D uncertain. V gave up 7 bases and J gave up 0 bases, with 13 bases separating them. This CDR3 is 15 amino acids long. Germline values: CDR1 MNHNS, CDR2 SASEGT. The CDR3 region is CASIQGRYSNQPQHF. DNA of the CDR3: TGTGCCAGCATACAAGGGAGATATAGCAATCAGCCCCAGCATTTT.

This clonotype was counted many times. V gene TRBV13 combines with J gene TRBJ2-1, with 8 nucleotides matching TRBD1. V shed 4 bases and J 2 bases; nucleotides not matched to a gene: 4. Germline V gene sequence: CDR1 PRHDT, CDR2 FYEKMQ (reference sequence). The CDR3 extends over 15 amino acids. The CDR3 region has the DNA TGTGCCAGCAGCTCACCGGGACAGGCCTACAATGAGCAGTTCTTC. This sequence encodes CASSSPGQAYNEQFF. The whole variable domain, filled in from reference TRBV13 and TRBJ2-1, reads AAGVIQSPRHLIKEKRETATLKCYPIPRHDTVYWYQQGPGQDPQFLISFYEKMQSDKGSIPDRFSAQQFSDYHSELNMSSLELGDSALYFCASSSPGQAYNEQFFGPGTRLTVL.

This clonotype was seen at least ten times. The rearrangement joins TRBV3-1 to TRBJ2-5; weak D call: TRBD2 (6 bases). V was pared by 4 bases and J by 5 bases, with 20 bases between. The germline CDR1 and CDR2 sequences are LGHDT and YNNKEL (reference sequence). The CDR3 length is 16 residues. The CDR3: CASSLGDWTIGETQYF. CDR3 DNA: TGTGCCAGCAGCCTAGGGGACTGGACTATAGGGGAGACCCAGTACTTC.

This clonotype came up many times. V usage is TRBV10-3 and J usage is TRBJ2-7; 14 nucleotides match TRBD2. The V and J ends lost 5 bases and 2 bases, in that order; junction bases with no gene match: 8. The CDR3 runs to 17 residues. Germline loops: CDR1 ENHRY, CDR2 SYGVKD. This CDR3 reads CAISLGTSGRGPYEQYF. CDR3 bases: TGTGCCATCAGTTTAGGGACTAGCGGGAGAGGACCCTACGAGCAGTACTTC.

At least ten counts were recorded for this clonotype. The V and J genes are TRBV28 and TRBJ2-1; tentatively, D is TRBD2 (6 bases). CDR1 and CDR2 (germline): MDHEN, SYDVKM. The CDR3 totals 13 residues. The germline V and J ends were trimmed by 9 bases and 2 bases, with 11 bases remaining between them. In nucleotides, the CDR3 is TGTGCCAGTAGCGGAGGGGCCTACAATGAGCAGTTCTTC. Residues: CASSGGAYNEQFF. The variable domain in full, with the rest retrieved from reference TRBV28 and TRBJ2-1, is DVKVTQSSRYLVKRTGEKVFLECVQDMDHENMFWYRQDPGLGLRLIYFSYDVKMKEKGDIPEGYSVSREKKERFSLILESASTNQTSMYLCASSGGAYNEQFFGPGTRLTVL.

This clonotype appeared many times. The V call is TRBV7-6, the J call TRBJ2-2; 7 nucleotides line up with TRBD1. Germline V CDR1 and CDR2: SGHVS, FNYEAQ. This CDR3 comprises 14 residues. Unmatched junction bases numbered 3, after V lost 2 bases and J lost 6 bases. The CDR3 spells CASSLYQGAGELFF. CDR3 nucleotides: TGTGCCAGCAGCTTATACCAGGGGGCCGGGGAGCTGTTTTTT.